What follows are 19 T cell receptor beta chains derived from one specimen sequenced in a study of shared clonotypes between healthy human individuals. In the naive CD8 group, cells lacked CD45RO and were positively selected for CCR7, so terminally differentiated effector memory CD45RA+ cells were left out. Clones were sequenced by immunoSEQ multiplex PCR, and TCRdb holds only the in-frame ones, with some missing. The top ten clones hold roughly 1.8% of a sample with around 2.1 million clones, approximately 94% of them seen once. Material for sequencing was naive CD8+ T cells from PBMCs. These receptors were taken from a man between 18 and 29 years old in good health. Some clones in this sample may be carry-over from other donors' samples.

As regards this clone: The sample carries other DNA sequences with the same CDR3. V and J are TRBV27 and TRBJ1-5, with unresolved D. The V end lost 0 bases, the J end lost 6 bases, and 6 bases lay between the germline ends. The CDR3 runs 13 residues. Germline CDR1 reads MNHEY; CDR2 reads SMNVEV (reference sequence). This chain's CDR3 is CASSLSWGQPQHF. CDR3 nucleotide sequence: TGTGCCAGCAGTTTATCCTGGGGTCAGCCCCAGCATTTT.

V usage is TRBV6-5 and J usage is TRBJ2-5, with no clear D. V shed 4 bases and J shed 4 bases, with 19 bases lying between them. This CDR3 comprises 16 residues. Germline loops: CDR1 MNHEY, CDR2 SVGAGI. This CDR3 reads CASSSPIAHMGETQYF. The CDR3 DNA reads TGTGCCAGCAGTTCCCCCATAGCCCACATGGGAGAGACCCAGTACTTC.

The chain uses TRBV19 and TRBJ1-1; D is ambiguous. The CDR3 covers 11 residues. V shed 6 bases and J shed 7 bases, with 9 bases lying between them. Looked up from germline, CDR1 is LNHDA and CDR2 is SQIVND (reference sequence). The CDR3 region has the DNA TGTGCCAGTAGGTATGGGGATGAAGCTTTCTTT. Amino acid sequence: CASRYGDEAFF.

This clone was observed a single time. In DNA, the CDR3 is TGTGCCAGCAGCCCCCCTTTAACAGGGGAATTCTCATCCTCCTACGAGCAGTACTTC. This encodes CASSPPLTGEFSSSYEQYF. The rearrangement uses TRBV7-9 and TRBJ2-7, with 7 positions matching TRBD1. The V and J ends lost 5 bases and 0 bases, in that order; junction bases with no gene match: 19. Germline lookup yields CDR1 SEHNR and CDR2 FQNEAQ (reference sequence). This CDR3 is built from 19 residues.

The CDR3 loop reads CASSPSSSYNEQFF. The DNA for the CDR3 is TGTGCCAGCAGCCCTAGTAGCTCCTACAATGAGCAGTTCTTC. The V gene is TRBV5-6, the J gene TRBJ2-1; D remains ambiguous. Per germline, CDR1 SGHDT and CDR2 YYEEEE. The CDR3 length is 14 residues. The V gene lost 4 bases and the J gene lost 0 bases, with 8 bases spanning the gap. The whole variable domain, remainder taken from reference TRBV5-6 and TRBJ2-1, is DAGVTQSPTHLIKTRGQQVTLRCSPKSGHDTVSWYQQALGQGPQFIFQYYEEEERQRGNFPDRFSGHQFPNYSSELNVNALLLGDSALYLCASSPSSSYNEQFFGPGTRLTVL.

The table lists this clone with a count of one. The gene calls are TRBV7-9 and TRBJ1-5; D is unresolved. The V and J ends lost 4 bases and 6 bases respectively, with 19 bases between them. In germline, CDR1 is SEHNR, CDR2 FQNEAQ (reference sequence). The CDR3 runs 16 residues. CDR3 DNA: TGTGCCAGCAGCTCCTACAGCCCGGGAGAGGGTCAGCCCCAGCATTTT. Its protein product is CASSSYSPGEGQPQHF.

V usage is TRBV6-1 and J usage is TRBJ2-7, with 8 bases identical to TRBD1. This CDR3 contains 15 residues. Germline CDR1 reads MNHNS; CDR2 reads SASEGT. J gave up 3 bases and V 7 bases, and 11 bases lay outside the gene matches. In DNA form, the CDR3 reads TGTGCCAGCATTGTAGGTCGGGGGACAGGCTACGAGCAGTACTTC. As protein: CASIVGRGTGYEQYF.

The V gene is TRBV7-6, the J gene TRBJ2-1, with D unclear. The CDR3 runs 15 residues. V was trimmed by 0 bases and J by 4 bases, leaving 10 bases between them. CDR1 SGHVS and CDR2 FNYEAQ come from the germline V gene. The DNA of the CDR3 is TGTGCCAGCAGCTTAGCGTTTGAAGTGTACAATGAGCAGTTCTTC. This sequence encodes CASSLAFEVYNEQFF.

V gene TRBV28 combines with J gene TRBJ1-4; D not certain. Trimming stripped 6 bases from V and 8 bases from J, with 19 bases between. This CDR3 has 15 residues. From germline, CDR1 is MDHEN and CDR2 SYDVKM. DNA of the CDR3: TGTGCCAGCAGAGGCCGGACGTCCGGGATGGAAAAACTGTTTTTT. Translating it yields CASRGRTSGMEKLFF. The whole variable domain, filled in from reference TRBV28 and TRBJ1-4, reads DVKVTQSSRYLVKRTGEKVFLECVQDMDHENMFWYRQDPGLGLRLIYFSYDVKMKEKGDIPEGYSVSREKKERFSLILESASTNQTSMYLCASRGRTSGMEKLFFGSGTQLSVL.

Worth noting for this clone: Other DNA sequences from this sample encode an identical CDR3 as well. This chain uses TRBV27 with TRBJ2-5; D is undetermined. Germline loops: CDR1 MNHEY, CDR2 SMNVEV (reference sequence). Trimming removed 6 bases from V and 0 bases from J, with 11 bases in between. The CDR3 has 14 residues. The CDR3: CASSLLGNQETQYF. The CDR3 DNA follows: TGTGCCAGCAGCCTCTTAGGGAACCAAGAGACCCAGTACTTC.

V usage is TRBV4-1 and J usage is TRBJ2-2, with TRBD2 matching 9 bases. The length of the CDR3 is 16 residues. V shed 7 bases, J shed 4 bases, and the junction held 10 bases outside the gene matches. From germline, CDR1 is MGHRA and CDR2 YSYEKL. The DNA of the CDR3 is TGCGCCAGCACCGAGGTGGCGGGAGGGGGCACCGGGGAGCTGTTTTTT. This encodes CASTEVAGGGTGELFF.

The CDR3 bases are TGTGCCACCAGCAGAGATCTGAGGCGGGAGGGGAGAGAGACCCAGTACTTC. Encoded protein: CATSRDLRREGRETQYF. This chain connects TRBV15 to TRBJ2-5; 9 positions agree with TRBD2. The ends lost 0 bases at V and 4 bases at J; junction bases unmatched: 9. The CDR3 spans 17 residues. The germline V gene encodes CDR1 LNHNV and CDR2 YYDKDF (reference sequence).

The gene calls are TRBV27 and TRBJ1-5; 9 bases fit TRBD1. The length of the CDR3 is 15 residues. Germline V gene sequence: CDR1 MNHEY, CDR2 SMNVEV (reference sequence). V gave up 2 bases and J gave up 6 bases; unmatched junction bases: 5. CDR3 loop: CASSLGTGPGQPQHF. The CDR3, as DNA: TGTGCCAGCAGTTTAGGGACAGGGCCGGGTCAGCCCCAGCATTTT.

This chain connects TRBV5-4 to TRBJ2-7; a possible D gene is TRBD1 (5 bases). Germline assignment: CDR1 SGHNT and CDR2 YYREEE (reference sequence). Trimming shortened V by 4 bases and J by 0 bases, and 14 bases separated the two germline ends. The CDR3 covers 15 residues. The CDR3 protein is CASSPRADSSYEQYF. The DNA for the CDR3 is TGTGCCAGCAGCCCCAGGGCAGACAGCTCCTACGAGCAGTACTTC.

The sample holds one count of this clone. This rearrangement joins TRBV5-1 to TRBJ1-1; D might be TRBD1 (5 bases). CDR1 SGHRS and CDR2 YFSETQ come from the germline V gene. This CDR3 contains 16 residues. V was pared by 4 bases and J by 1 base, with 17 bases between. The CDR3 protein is CASSPRDPLWNTEAFF. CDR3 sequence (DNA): TGCGCCAGCAGCCCCCGGGACCCCCTGTGGAACACTGAAGCTTTCTTT.

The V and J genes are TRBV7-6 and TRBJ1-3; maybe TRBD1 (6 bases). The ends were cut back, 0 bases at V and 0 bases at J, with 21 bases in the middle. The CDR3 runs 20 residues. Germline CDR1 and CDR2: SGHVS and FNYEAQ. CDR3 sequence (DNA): TGTGCCAGCAGCTTAGCGGGTTGGACAGTAGATCTTCGCTCTGGAAACACCATATATTTT. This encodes CASSLAGWTVDLRSGNTIYF.

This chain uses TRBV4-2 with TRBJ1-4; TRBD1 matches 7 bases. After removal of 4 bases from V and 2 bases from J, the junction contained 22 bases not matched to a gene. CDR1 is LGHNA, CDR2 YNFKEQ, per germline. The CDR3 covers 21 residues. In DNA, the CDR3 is TGTGCCAGCAGCCCCATCATTGGGACAGAAAGGTCGAGCTCCACTAATGAAAAACTGTTTTTT. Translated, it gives CASSPIIGTERSSSTNEKLFF.

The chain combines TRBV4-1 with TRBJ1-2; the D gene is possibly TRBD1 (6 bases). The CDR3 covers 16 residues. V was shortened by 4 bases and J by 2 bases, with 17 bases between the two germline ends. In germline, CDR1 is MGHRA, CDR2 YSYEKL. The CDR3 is CASSPQQGQANYGYTF. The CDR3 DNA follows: TGCGCCAGCAGCCCCCAGCAGGGACAAGCAAACTATGGCTACACCTTC.

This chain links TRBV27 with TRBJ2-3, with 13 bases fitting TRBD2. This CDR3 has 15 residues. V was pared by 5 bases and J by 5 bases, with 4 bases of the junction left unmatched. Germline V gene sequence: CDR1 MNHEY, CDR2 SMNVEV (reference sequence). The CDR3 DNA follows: TGTGCCAGCAGTCTACGGACTAGCGGGAGAGATACGCAGTATTTT. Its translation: CASSLRTSGRDTQYF.